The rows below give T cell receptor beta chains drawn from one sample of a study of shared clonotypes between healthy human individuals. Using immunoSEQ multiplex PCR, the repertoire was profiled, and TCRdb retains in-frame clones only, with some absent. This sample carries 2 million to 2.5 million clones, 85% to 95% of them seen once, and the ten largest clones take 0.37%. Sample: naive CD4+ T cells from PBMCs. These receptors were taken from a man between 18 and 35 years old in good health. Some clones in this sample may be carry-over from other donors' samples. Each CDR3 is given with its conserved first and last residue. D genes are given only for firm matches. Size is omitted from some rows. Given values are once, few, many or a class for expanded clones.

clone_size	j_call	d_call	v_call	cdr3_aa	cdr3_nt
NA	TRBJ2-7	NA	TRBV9	CASSVGHRNSYYEQYF	TGTGCCAGCAGCGTTGGACACAGGAATAGCTACTACGAGCAGTACTTC
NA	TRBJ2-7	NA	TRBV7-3	CASSLWAGPADEQYF	TGTGCCAGCAGCTTATGGGCAGGGCCGGCGGACGAGCAGTACTTC
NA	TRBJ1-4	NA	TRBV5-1	CASSLEGRPLEKLFF	TGCGCCAGCAGCTTGGAAGGACGGCCTCTTGAAAAACTGTTTTTT
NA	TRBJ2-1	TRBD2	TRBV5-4	CASSTGLAGDGEQFF	TGTGCCAGCAGTACGGGACTAGCGGGAGATGGTGAGCAGTTCTTC
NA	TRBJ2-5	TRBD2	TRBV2	CASSWTSGIQETQYF	TGTGCCAGCTCTTGGACTAGCGGCATCCAAGAGACCCAGTACTTC
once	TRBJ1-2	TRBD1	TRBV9	CASSPGTGGAEGYTF	TGTGCCAGCAGCCCAGGGACAGGGGGCGCGGAAGGCTACACCTTC
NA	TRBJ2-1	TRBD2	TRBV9	CASSVTSGAYNEQFF	TGTGCCAGCAGCGTAACTAGCGGAGCCTACAATGAGCAGTTCTTC
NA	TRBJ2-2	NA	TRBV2	CASTPVTGYSGELFF	TGTGCCAGCACCCCCGTTACAGGGTATTCCGGGGAGCTGTTTTTT
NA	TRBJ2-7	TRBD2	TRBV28	CASSTGGASGHYEQYF	TGTGCCAGCAGTACCGGGGGGGCTAGCGGGCACTACGAGCAGTACTTC
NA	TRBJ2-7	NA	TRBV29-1	CSVLRVHSYEQYF	TGCAGCGTGCTGAGGGTCCACTCCTACGAGCAGTACTTC
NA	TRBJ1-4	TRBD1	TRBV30	CAWSGQAATNEKLFF	TGTGCCTGGAGCGGACAGGCGGCAACTAATGAAAAACTGTTTTTT
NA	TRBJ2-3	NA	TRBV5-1	CASSLAGAATDTQYF	TGCGCCAGCAGCTTGGCCGGAGCCGCCACAGATACGCAGTATTTT
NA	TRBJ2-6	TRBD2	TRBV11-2	CASSLFAAGEVLTF	TGTGCCAGCAGCTTATTTGCGGCGGGAGAGGTCCTGACTTTC
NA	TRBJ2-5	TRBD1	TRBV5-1	CASSLVWGQGVQETQYF	TGCGCCAGCAGCTTGGTTTGGGGACAGGGTGTCCAAGAGACCCAGTACTTC
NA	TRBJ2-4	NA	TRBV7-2	CASSSQGDKNIQYF	TGTGCCAGCAGCTCACAGGGAGACAAAAACATTCAGTACTTC
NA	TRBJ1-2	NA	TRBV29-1	CSVGREGYTF	TGCAGCGTTGGAAGGGAGGGCTACACCTTC
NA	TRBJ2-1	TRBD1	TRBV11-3	CASSERTQGNGEQFF	TGTGCCAGCAGCGAAAGGACACAGGGGAATGGTGAGCAGTTCTTC
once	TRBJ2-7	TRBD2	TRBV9	CASSVEASGRSPYEQYF	TGTGCCAGCAGCGTAGAAGCTAGCGGGAGGTCGCCCTACGAGCAGTACTTC
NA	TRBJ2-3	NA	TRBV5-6	CASSLISTDTQYF	TGTGCCAGCAGCTTGATAAGCACAGATACGCAGTATTTT
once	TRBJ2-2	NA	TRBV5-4	CASSLEQGRITGELFF	TGTGCCAGCAGCTTGGAACAGGGAAGAATCACCGGGGAGCTGTTTTTT
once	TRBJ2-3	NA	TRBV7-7	CASSSTDTDTQYF	TGTGCCAGCAGCTCCACTGACACAGATACGCAGTATTTT
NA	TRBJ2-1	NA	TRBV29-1	CSVKTDRWYNEQFF	TGCAGCGTTAAGACTGACCGATGGTACAATGAGCAGTTCTTC
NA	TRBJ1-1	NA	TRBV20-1	CSASRRAEAFF	TGCAGTGCTAGTAGGCGAGCTGAAGCTTTCTTT
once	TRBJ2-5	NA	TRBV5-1	CASSSNVVLYQETQYF	TGCGCCAGCAGCTCCAACGTGGTCCTGTACCAAGAGACCCAGTACTTC
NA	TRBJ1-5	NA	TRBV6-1	CASSERAGNQPQHF	TGTGCCAGCAGTGAAAGGGCGGGGAATCAGCCCCAGCATTTT
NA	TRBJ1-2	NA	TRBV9	CASSVAPTGYGYTF	TGTGCCAGCAGCGTAGCTCCAACGGGTTATGGCTACACCTTC
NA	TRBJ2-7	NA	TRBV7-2	CASSLGRGNSYEQYF	TGTGCCAGCAGCTTAGGGAGGGGGAACTCCTACGAGCAGTACTTC
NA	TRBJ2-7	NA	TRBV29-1	CSVDGVIGAGTYEQYF	TGCAGCGTTGACGGAGTGATAGGGGCAGGCACCTACGAGCAGTACTTC
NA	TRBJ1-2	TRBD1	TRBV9	CASSVGQVGYGYTF	TGTGCCAGCAGCGTGGGACAGGTCGGCTATGGCTACACCTTC
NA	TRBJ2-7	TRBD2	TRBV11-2	CASSPPRRASGYYEQYF	TGTGCCAGCAGCCCCCCCCGCCGGGCTAGCGGGTACTACGAGCAGTACTTC
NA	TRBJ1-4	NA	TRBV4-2	CASSQDRPEKLFF	TGTGCCAGCAGCCAAGATCGGCCGGAAAAACTGTTTTTT
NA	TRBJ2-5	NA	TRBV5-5	CASSLSWVQETQYF	TGTGCCAGCAGCTTGTCGTGGGTCCAAGAGACCCAGTACTTC
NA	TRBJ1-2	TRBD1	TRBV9	CASSVGQGDGYTF	TGTGCCAGCAGCGTCGGACAGGGGGATGGCTACACCTTC
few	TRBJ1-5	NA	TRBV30	CAWSTGGYQPQHF	TGTGCCTGGAGTACCGGGGGATATCAGCCCCAGCATTTT
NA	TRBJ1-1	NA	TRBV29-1	CSVGSGTEAFF	TGCAGCGTCGGGAGTGGCACTGAAGCTTTCTTT
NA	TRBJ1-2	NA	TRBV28	CASSLRNRENYGYTF	TGTGCCAGCAGTTTAAGGAACAGGGAAAACTATGGCTACACCTTC
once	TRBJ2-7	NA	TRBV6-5	CASSYSVGQSEQYF	TGTGCCAGCAGTTACTCCGTGGGGCAGTCGGAGCAGTACTTC
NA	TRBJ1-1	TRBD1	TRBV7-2	CASSVQGGRTEAFF	TGTGCCAGCAGCGTACAGGGGGGGAGGACTGAAGCTTTCTTT
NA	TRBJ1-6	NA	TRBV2	CASSETRAALHF	TGTGCCAGCAGTGAAACGCGCGCAGCCCTCCACTTT
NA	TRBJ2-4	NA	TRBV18	CASSPGFLNIQYF	TGTGCCAGCTCACCGGGGTTTCTAAACATTCAGTACTTC
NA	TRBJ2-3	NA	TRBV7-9	CASSPAGLADTQYF	TGTGCCAGCAGCCCTGCGGGACTGGCAGATACGCAGTATTTT
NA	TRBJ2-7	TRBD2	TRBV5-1	CASSFSLAGGIEQYF	TGCGCCAGCAGCTTTTCACTAGCGGGAGGGATCGAGCAGTACTTC
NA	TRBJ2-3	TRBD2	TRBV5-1	CASYSGSFTDTQYF	TGCGCCAGCTACAGCGGGAGTTTCACAGATACGCAGTATTTT
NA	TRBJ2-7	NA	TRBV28	CASSLLRYEQYF	TGTGCCAGCAGTTTACTTAGGTACGAGCAGTACTTC
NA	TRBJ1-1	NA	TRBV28	CASPPEGWAKNTEAFF	TGTGCCAGTCCTCCTGAGGGGTGGGCGAAAAACACTGAAGCTTTCTTT
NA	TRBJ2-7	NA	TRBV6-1	CASSEAGGAGRGEQYF	TGTGCCAGCAGTGAAGCGGGCGGGGCAGGGAGAGGCGAGCAGTACTTC
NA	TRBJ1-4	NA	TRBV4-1	CASSRLSGRGNEKLFF	TGCGCCAGCAGCCGCCTCAGTGGCCGGGGTAATGAAAAACTGTTTTTT
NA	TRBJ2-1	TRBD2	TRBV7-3	CASSLTSEYNEQFF	TGTGCCAGCAGTCTGACTAGCGAGTACAATGAGCAGTTCTTC
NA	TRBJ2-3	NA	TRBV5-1	CASSLGDGTDTQYF	TGCGCCAGCAGCCTGGGAGACGGGACAGATACGCAGTATTTT
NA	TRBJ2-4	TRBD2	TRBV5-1	CASSLTSGEPLPKNIQYF	TGCGCCAGCAGCCTGACTAGCGGGGAGCCTCTGCCCAAAAACATTCAGTACTTC